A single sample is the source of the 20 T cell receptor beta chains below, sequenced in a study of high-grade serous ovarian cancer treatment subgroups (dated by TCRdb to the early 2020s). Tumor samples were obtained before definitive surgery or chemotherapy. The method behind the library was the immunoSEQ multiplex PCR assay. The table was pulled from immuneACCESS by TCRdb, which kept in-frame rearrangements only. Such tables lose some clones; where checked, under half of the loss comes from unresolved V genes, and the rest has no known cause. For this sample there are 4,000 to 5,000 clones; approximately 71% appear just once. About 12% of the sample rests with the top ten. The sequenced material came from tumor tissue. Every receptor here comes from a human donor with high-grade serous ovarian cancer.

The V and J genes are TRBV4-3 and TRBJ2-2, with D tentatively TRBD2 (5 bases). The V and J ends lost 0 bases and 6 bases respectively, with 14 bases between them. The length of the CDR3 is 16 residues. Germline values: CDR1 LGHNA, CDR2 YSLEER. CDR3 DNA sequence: TGCGCCAGCAGCCAAGATCCTAGTAGGGAGTCCGGGGAGCTGTTTTTT. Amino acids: CASSQDPSRESGELFF.

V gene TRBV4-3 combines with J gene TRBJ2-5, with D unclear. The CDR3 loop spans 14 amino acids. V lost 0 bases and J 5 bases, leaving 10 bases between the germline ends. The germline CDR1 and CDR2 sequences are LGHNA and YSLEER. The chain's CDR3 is CASSQEAWRETQYF. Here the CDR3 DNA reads TGCGCCAGCAGCCAAGAGGCCTGGCGGGAGACCCAGTACTTC.

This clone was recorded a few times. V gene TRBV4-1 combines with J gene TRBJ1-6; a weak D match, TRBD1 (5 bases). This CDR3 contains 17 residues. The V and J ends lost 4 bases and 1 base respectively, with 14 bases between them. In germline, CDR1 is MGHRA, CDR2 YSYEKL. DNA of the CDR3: TGCGCCAGCAGCCTCGACGGTGGGGCTTCCTATAATTCACCCCTCCACTTT. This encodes CASSLDGGASYNSPLHF.

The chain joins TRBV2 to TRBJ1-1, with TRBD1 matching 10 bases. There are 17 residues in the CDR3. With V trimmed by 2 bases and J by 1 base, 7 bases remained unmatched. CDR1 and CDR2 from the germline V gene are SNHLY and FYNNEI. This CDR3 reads CASSEFQGQGQNTEAFF. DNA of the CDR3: TGTGCCAGCAGTGAATTTCAGGGACAGGGGCAGAACACTGAAGCTTTCTTT. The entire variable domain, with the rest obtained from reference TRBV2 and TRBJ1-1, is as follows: EPEVTQTPSHQVTQMGQEVILRCVPISNHLYFYWYRQILGQKVEFLVSFYNNEISEKSEIFDDQFSVERPDGSNFTLKIRSTKLEDSAMYFCASSEFQGQGQNTEAFFGQGTRLTVV.

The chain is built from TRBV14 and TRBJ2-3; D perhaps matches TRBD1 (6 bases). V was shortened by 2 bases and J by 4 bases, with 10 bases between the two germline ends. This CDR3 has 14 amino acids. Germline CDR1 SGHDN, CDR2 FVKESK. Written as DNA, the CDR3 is TGTGCCAGCAGCCAACATCAGGGGCCAGATACGCAGTATTTT. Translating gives CASSQHQGPDTQYF.

This CDR3 is CASSLLGTHSYEQYF. CDR3 nucleotides: TGCGCCAGCAGCTTGCTCGGGACACATTCCTACGAGCAGTACTTC. V usage is TRBV5-1 and J usage is TRBJ2-7; weak D call: TRBD1 (6 bases). The CDR3 spans 15 residues. Trimming cost V 1 base and J 1 base, with 12 bases left between them. Germline assignment: CDR1 SGHRS and CDR2 YFSETQ.

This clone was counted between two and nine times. CDR3 sequence reads: CASTHPRGGMMNTEAFF. The CDR3 DNA sequence: TGTGCCAGCACCCACCCGCGAGGCGGGATGATGAACACTGAAGCTTTCTTT. This chain joins TRBV7-2 and TRBJ1-1; D gene ambiguous. Trimming left V 7 bases short and J 0 bases short, with 21 bases between. CDR1 is SGHTA and CDR2 is FQGNSA in the germline V gene. The CDR3 is 17 residues long. Filled out from reference TRBV7-2 and TRBJ1-1, the complete variable domain reads GAGVSQSPSNKVTEKGKDVELRCDPISGHTALYWYRQSLGQGLEFLIYFQGNSAPDKSGLPSDRFSAERTGGSVSTLTIQRTQQEDSAVYLCASTHPRGGMMNTEAFFGQGTRLTVV.

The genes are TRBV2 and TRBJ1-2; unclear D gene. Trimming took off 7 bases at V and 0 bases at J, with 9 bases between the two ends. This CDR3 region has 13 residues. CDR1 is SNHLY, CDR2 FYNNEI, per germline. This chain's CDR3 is CASTGSTNYGYTF. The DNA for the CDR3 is TGTGCCAGCACGGGGTCTACTAACTATGGCTACACCTTC.

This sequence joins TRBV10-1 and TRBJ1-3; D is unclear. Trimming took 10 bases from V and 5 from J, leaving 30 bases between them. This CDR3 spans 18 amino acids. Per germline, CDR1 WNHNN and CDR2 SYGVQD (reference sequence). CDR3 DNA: TGCGCCATCAGAAGAGCCGGGCCCCGAGTTACATCTAGAAACACCATATATTTT. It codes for CAIRRAGPRVTSRNTIYF.

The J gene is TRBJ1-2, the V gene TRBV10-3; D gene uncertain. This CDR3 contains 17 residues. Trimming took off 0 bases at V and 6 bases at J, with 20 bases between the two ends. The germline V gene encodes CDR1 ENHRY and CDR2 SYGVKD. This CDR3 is CAISESVGTTRSDGYTF. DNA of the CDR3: TGTGCCATCAGTGAGTCGGTCGGAACAACCCGCTCGGATGGCTACACCTTC.

The CDR3 nucleotides read TGTGCCAGCAGTAAACAGGGGTCTGGGGCCAACGTCCTGACTTTC. As protein: CASSKQGSGANVLTF. The V gene is TRBV2, the J gene TRBJ2-6; 7 bases agree with TRBD1. The junction had 2 bases not matched to a gene; V was cut back by 5 bases and J by 1 base. Looked up from germline, CDR1 is SNHLY and CDR2 is FYNNEI. The CDR3 runs 15 residues.

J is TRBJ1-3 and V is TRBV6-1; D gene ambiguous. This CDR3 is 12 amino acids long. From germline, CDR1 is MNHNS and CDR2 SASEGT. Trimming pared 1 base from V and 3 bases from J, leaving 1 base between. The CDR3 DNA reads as TGTGCCAGCAGTGAAGTTGGAAACACCATATATTTT. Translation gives CASSEVGNTIYF.

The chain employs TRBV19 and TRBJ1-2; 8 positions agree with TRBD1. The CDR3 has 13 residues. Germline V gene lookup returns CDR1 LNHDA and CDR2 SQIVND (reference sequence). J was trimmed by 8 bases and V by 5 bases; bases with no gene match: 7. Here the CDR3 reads CASSSQGAGGYTF. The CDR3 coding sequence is TGTGCCAGTAGTTCTCAGGGGGCGGGGGGCTACACCTTC.

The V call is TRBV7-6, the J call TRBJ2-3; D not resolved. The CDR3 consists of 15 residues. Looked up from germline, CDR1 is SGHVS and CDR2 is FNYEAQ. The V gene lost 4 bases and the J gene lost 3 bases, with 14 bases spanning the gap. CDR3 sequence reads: CASSSNPDGTDTQYF. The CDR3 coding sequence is TGTGCCAGCAGCTCCAACCCTGACGGTACAGATACGCAGTATTTT.

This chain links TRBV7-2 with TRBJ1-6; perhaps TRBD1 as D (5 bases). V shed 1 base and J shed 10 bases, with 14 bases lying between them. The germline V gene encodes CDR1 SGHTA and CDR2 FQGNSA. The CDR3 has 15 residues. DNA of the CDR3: TGTGCCAGCAGCTTAGTCGGGGCGCGGGACTCACCCCTCCACTTT. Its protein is CASSLVGARDSPLHF. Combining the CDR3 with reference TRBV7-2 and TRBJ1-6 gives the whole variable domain GAGVSQSPSNKVTEKGKDVELRCDPISGHTALYWYRQSLGQGLEFLIYFQGNSAPDKSGLPSDRFSAERTGGSVSTLTIQRTQQEDSAVYLCASSLVGARDSPLHFGNGTRLTVT.

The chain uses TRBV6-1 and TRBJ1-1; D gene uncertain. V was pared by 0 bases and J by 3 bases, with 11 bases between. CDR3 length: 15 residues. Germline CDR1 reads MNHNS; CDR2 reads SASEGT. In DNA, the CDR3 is TGTGCCAGCAGTGAAGCCTCCAGAACTTACACTGAAGCTTTCTTT. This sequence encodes CASSEASRTYTEAFF.

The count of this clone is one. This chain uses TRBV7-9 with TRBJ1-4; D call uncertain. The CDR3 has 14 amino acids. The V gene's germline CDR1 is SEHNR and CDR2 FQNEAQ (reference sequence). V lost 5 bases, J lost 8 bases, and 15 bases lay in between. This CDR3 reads CASSGSGPGEKLFF. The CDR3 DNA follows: TGTGCCAGCAGCGGGTCCGGGCCGGGCGAAAAACTGTTTTTT.

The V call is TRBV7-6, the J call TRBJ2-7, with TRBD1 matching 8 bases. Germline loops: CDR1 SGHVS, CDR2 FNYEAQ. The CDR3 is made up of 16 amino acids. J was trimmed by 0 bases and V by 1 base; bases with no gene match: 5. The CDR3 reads CASSLGVGQGSYEQYF. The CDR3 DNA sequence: TGTGCCAGCAGCTTAGGTGTCGGACAGGGCTCCTACGAGCAGTACTTC. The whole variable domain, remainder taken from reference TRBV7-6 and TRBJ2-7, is GAGVSQSPRYKVTKRGQDVALRCDPISGHVSLYWYRQALGQGPEFLTYFNYEAQQDKSGLPNDRFSAERPEGSISTLTIQRTEQRDSAMYRCASSLGVGQGSYEQYFGPGTRLTVT.

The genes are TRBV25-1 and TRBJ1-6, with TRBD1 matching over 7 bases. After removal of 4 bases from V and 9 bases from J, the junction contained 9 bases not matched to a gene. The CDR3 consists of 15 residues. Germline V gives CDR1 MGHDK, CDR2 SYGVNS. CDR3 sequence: CASSVVGGGRSPLHF. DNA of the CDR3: TGTGCCAGCAGTGTAGTGGGAGGGGGCCGTTCACCCCTCCACTTT.

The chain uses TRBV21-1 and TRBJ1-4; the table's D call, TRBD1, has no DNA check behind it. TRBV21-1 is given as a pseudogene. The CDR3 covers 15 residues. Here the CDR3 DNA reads TGTGCCAGCAGCAACGGGACAGGGAGAGGTGAAAAACTGTTTTTT. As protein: CASSNGTGRGEKLFF.